This is a list of T cell receptor beta chains from one sample in a study of T cell changes during pregnancy in multiple sclerosis. Only in-frame clones appear in the TCRdb table, and some are missing; sequencing was by immunoSEQ multiplex PCR. The sample carries under 35,000 clones, around 89% recorded once. The sample was CD4+ T cells from peripheral blood mononuclear cells, taken in the third trimester of pregnancy. The receptors derive from a female donor in good health, enrolled as a control in a pregnancy study. CDR3s include the opening cysteine and the closing phenylalanine or tryptophan. The D gene is left open where the match is weak. The listing skips clone size in some rows; elsewhere it reads once, few, many or a size class.

D gene,J gene,clone size,V gene,CDR3 DNA,CDR3 protein
-,TRBJ1-2,-,TRBV27,TGTGCCAGCAGTGCTCAGGGGCTTGGCTACACCTTC,CASSAQGLGYTF
TRBD1,TRBJ1-1,once,TRBV27,TGTGCCAGCAGTTTGGGCAGGGGGTCGACTGAAGCTTTCTTT,CASSLGRGSTEAFF
-,TRBJ1-3,-,TRBV9,TGTGCCAGCAGCGCGACAGATGACTCTGGAAACACCATATATTTT,CASSATDDSGNTIYF
TRBD1,TRBJ1-1,few,TRBV2,TGTGCCAGCACCCCGGGACAGGGGGGTACTGAAGCTTTCTTT,CASTPGQGGTEAFF
-,TRBJ1-6,once,TRBV5-5,TGTGCCAGCAGCTTGGCCTCTGCGGGCTCCTATAATTCACCCCTCCACTTT,CASSLASAGSYNSPLHF
TRBD1,TRBJ1-3,-,TRBV6-6,TGTGCCAGCAGCACAGGGGGCTCTGGAAACACCATATATTTT,CASSTGGSGNTIYF
TRBD2,TRBJ2-3,-,TRBV5-4,TGTGCCAGCAGCTTGGCACTAGCGGGAAGATCCACTAGCACAGATACGCAGTATTTT,CASSLALAGRSTSTDTQYF
-,TRBJ1-3,once,TRBV19,TGTGCCAGTGTCAGGGGATTCCCTGGAAACACCATATATTTT,CASVRGFPGNTIYF
TRBD1,TRBJ1-4,once,TRBV10-1,TGCGCCAGCACCTCCGAAAAACAGGGGGGTAATGAAAAACTGTTTTTT,CASTSEKQGGNEKLFF
-,TRBJ2-1,-,TRBV7-2,TGTGCCAGCAGCCTCCATAGAATACTCCGCAATGAGCAGTTCTTC,CASSLHRILRNEQFF
-,TRBJ1-1,-,TRBV30,TGTGCCTGGAGTGTATTGACAGGGAACACTGAAGCTTTCTTT,CAWSVLTGNTEAFF
TRBD2,TRBJ2-2,-,TRBV19,TGTGCCAGTAGTAGCGGGAGCCCCGGAACCGGGGAGCTGTTTTTT,CASSSGSPGTGELFF
-,TRBJ2-7,-,TRBV5-6,TGTGCCAGCAGCTCGTCCTACGAGCAGTACTTC,CASSSSYEQYF
-,TRBJ2-1,-,TRBV20-1,TGCAGTGTATCAGGCCCTGAGCAGTTCTTC,CSVSGPEQFF
TRBD1,TRBJ1-1,-,TRBV6-6,TGTGCCAGCAGGGGGGACAGGGGGTTTGAAGCTTTCTTT,CASRGDRGFEAFF
TRBD1,TRBJ2-7,-,TRBV7-9,TGTGCCAGCAGCTTTACAGGGGCAGGAATCTACGAGCAGTACTTC,CASSFTGAGIYEQYF
-,TRBJ1-3,-,TRBV6-1,TGTGCCAGCAGTGTGGCTTCAGGGTACTCTGGAAACACCATATATTTT,CASSVASGYSGNTIYF
-,TRBJ2-5,-,TRBV29-1,TGCAGCGTTGGGGGGGGCACGGAGACCCAGTACTTC,CSVGGGTETQYF
TRBD1,TRBJ1-1,-,TRBV15,TGTGCCACCAGCGTCGGACAGGGGGGGAACACTGAAGCTTTCTTT,CATSVGQGGNTEAFF
-,TRBJ1-1,-,TRBV7-2,TGTGCCAGCAGCTTAGGAATAGCCGTAGGCCCTTTCTTT,CASSLGIAVGPFF
-,TRBJ2-2,-,TRBV21-1,TGTGCCAGCAGCAAAGTGGGACTAGCGGGTACTAACACCGGGGAGCTGTTTTTT,CASSKVGLAGTNTGELFF
TRBD1,TRBJ1-1,-,TRBV29-1,TGCAGCGTTGAACAGGGGGGTAGAACTGAAGCTTTCTTT,CSVEQGGRTEAFF
-,TRBJ1-1,-,TRBV19,TGTGCCAGTCACCTCAGGGGATCCACTGAAGCTTTCTTT,CASHLRGSTEAFF
TRBD1,TRBJ2-5,-,TRBV2,TGTGCCAGCGTCACGAACAGGGGCTCTGAGACCCAGTACTTC,CASVTNRGSETQYF
TRBD1,TRBJ1-2,-,TRBV7-2,TGTGCCAGCAGCTTACGAGGGGGCGCAAGCTATGGCTACACCTTC,CASSLRGGASYGYTF
TRBD2,TRBJ2-3,-,TRBV27,TGTGCCAGCAGTTCCGCGGGGGTTAGCACAGATACGCAGTATTTT,CASSSAGVSTDTQYF
TRBD2,TRBJ2-3,-,TRBV11-2,TGTGCCAGCAGCTTAGAACTAGCGGTAGTCACAGATACGCAGTATTTT,CASSLELAVVTDTQYF
TRBD1,TRBJ1-4,-,TRBV5-6,TGTGCCAGCAGCTTTACCGGGACAGGGGTGTTTTTT,CASSFTGTGVFF
TRBD2,TRBJ2-7,-,TRBV6-5,TGTGCCAGCAGTGGGGCGGCTAGCGGGGTGTACGAGCAGTACTTC,CASSGAASGVYEQYF
TRBD2,TRBJ2-5,-,TRBV5-3,TGTGCCAGAAGCTTGGCCGGGATAGCGGGAGGGGGAGAGACCCAGTACTTC,CARSLAGIAGGGETQYF
-,TRBJ1-2,-,TRBV30,TGTGCCTGGAGTACTCAGGGGATAGACTATGGCTACACCTTC,CAWSTQGIDYGYTF